A single sample gave rise to the 26 T cell receptor beta chains below, sequenced in a study of patients and donors after allogeneic stem cell transplantation. Using its own MiXCR run on the RT-PCR reads, TCRdb lists one record per CDR3 protein. This sample has about 410,000 distinct CDR3 sequences; 16% occur once, and the top ten carry 6% to 8%. The source material was blood, either unsorted or a sorted T cell fraction (not recorded which). These receptors all stem from a human donor who was either an allogeneic HSCT recipient or a stem cell or donor lymphocyte infusion donor (not recorded which). It is not recorded whose cells these are; they may come from a transplant donor.

This chain links TRBV21-1 with TRBJ2-7; whether TRBD2, the table's D call, matches the DNA was not checked. TRBV21-1 is listed as a pseudogene. The CDR3 totals 16 residues. CDR3 amino acids: CASSKGGGGSSYEQYF. Here the CDR3 DNA reads TGTGCCAGCAGCAAAGGTGGAGGGGGGAGCTCCTACGAGCAGTACTTC.

Many counts were recorded for this clonotype. This sequence joins TRBV12-3 or TRBV12-4 and TRBJ2-1; 7 bases align to TRBD2. J lost 5 bases, V lost 3 bases, and 4 bases had no gene match. The CDR3 covers 14 residues. The CDR3 DNA reads as TGTGCCAGCAGTTTGACTAGCTTACACAATGAGCAGTTCTTC. It is translated as CASSLTSLHNEQFF.

The genes are TRBV13 and TRBJ2-7, with a weak D call TRBD1 (6 bases). The CDR3 is 16 amino acids. V lost 1 base to trimming and J lost 3 bases, with 16 bases between them. Per the germline V gene, CDR1 is PRHDT and CDR2 is FYEKMQ (reference sequence). CDR3 DNA sequence: TGTGCCAGCAGCTTAGACACAGGCAGGGGCTTCTACGAGCAGTACTTC. Translating gives CASSLDTGRGFYEQYF.

The chain recombines TRBV7-3 with TRBJ1-2, with D maybe TRBD1 (5 bases). Germline assignment: CDR1 SGHTA and CDR2 FQGTGA. Between the trimmed V and J ends, which lost 6 bases and 8 bases, there was a span of 16 bases. The CDR3 has 13 amino acids. Here the CDR3 DNA reads TGTGCCAGCAGTTCGGATCCAGGGTGGGGCTACACCTTC. This translates into CASSSDPGWGYTF.

This clonotype was found a few times. This chain links TRBV4-3 with TRBJ1-2; 10 bases agree with TRBD1. The germline gives CDR1 LGHNA, CDR2 YSLEER. With 4 bases clipped from V and 7 bases from J, the junction kept 12 bases outside the gene matches. CDR3 length: 16 residues. The CDR3 DNA reads TGCGCCAGCAGCCGCGACCTGACAGGGGGCGCAGGTGGCTACACCTTC. Protein: CASSRDLTGGAGGYTF.

The genes are TRBV30 and TRBJ2-7; TRBD2 is a possible D gene (6 bases). CDR1 is GTSNPN and CDR2 is SVGIG in the germline V gene (reference sequence). The CDR3 extends over 13 amino acids. With 4 bases removed from V and 2 bases from J, the gap between germline ends came to 12 bases. For the CDR3, the DNA is TGTGCCTGGACGGCGGGATCCCCCTACGAGCAGTACTTC. It specifies CAWTAGSPYEQYF.

This clonotype was recorded a few times. The chain has TRBV27 and TRBJ1-5; no clear D gene. With 3 bases removed from V and 6 bases from J, the gap between germline ends came to 12 bases. Germline-derived CDR1 and CDR2 are MNHEY and SMNVEV (reference sequence). This CDR3 spans 14 amino acids. In DNA form, the CDR3 reads TGTGCCAGCAGTTTCCGCGGGCGGCCTCAGCCCCAGCATTTT. As protein: CASSFRGRPQPQHF.

This clonotype was seen a few times. The chain carries TRBV15 and TRBJ2-1; TRBD2 matches at 8 bases. The CDR3 loop spans 17 amino acids. The ends lost 5 bases at V and 9 bases at J; junction bases unmatched: 18. Germline CDR1 and CDR2: LNHNV and YYDKDF (reference sequence). The CDR3 spells CATSGESGGKKGGEQFF. Written as DNA, the CDR3 is TGTGCCACCAGCGGGGAGAGCGGGGGTAAGAAGGGCGGTGAGCAGTTCTTC.

The chain employs TRBV12-3 or TRBV12-4 and TRBJ2-7; D is uncertain. V lost 5 bases to trimming and J lost 2 bases, with 10 bases between them. The CDR3 is made up of 13 amino acids. The CDR3 loop is CASSPSKAYEQYF. The CDR3 DNA reads as TGTGCCAGCAGTCCATCGAAGGCCTACGAGCAGTACTTC.

This sequence joins TRBV2 and TRBJ1-2; D gene unclear. The V end was cut by 6 bases, the J end by 7 bases, with 18 bases between. Germline V CDR1 and CDR2: SNHLY, FYNNEI. CDR3 length: 14 amino acids. CDR3 nucleotides: TGTGCCAGCAGCGATCAATCCCACAGTGTTGGCTACACCTTC. It codes for CASSDQSHSVGYTF.

The table lists this clonotype with a few counts. The rearrangement uses TRBV5-5 and TRBJ2-1, with 7 bases that match TRBD2. Germline V gives CDR1 SGHKS, CDR2 YYEKEE (reference sequence). V shed 4 bases, J shed 0 bases, and the junction held 7 bases outside the gene matches. This CDR3 comprises 16 residues. The CDR3 here is CASSLLGTTSYNEQFF. In DNA form, the CDR3 reads TGTGCCAGCAGCCTGCTCGGGACTACCTCCTACAATGAGCAGTTCTTC. The whole variable domain, remainder taken from reference TRBV5-5 and TRBJ2-1, is DAGVTQSPTHLIKTRGQQVTLRCSPISGHKSVSWYQQVLGQGPQFIFQYYEKEERGRGNFPDRFSARQFPNYSSELNVNALLLGDSALYLCASSLLGTTSYNEQFFGPGTRLTVL.

This clonotype was found many times. The chain carries TRBV12-3 or TRBV12-4 and TRBJ1-1; no reliable D call. Trimming cost V 6 bases and J 1 base, with 12 bases left between them. The CDR3 is 14 residues long. For the CDR3, the DNA is TGTGCCAGCAGCCAACTCACAGCGAACACTGAAGCTTTCTTT. This codes for CASSQLTANTEAFF.

The J gene is TRBJ2-3, the V gene TRBV9; 8 positions match TRBD2. The CDR3 is 16 residues long. The V segment lost 4 bases and the J segment 2 bases; nucleotides outside the gene matches: 9. The germline V gene encodes CDR1 SGDLS and CDR2 YYNGEE. CDR3 amino acids: CASSITSGSFTDTQYF. CDR3 sequence (DNA): TGTGCCAGCAGCATTACTAGCGGCTCATTCACAGATACGCAGTATTTT. Filled out from reference TRBV9 and TRBJ2-3, the complete variable domain reads DSGVTQTPKHLITATGQRVTLRCSPRSGDLSVYWYQQSLDQGLQFLIQYYNGEERAKGNILERFSAQQFPDLHSELNLSSLELGDSALYFCASSITSGSFTDTQYFGPGTRLTVL.

The chain links TRBV24-1 to TRBJ2-1, with D possibly matching TRBD2 (6 bases). The CDR3 totals 15 residues. Looked up from germline, CDR1 is KGHDR and CDR2 is SFDVKD. Trimming took 4 bases from V and 5 from J, leaving 14 bases between them. CDR3 DNA sequence: TGTGCCACCAGTGAATCGGGGCCGGGGGACAATGAGCAGTTCTTC. Protein: CATSESGPGDNEQFF.

Only a few counts were recorded for this clonotype. The chain links TRBV11-2 to TRBJ2-5; perhaps TRBD1 as D (5 bases). Germline V gene sequence: CDR1 SGHAT, CDR2 FQNNGV. CDR3 length: 15 amino acids. V was clipped by 2 bases and J by 1 base, with 11 bases between them. CDR3 in amino acids: CASSLNGAPQETQYF. In nucleotides, the CDR3 is TGTGCCAGCAGCTTAAATGGGGCCCCCCAAGAGACCCAGTACTTC.

This clonotype occurred a few times. The chain has TRBV29-1 and TRBJ1-1, with TRBD1 identical over 10 bases. Germline values: CDR1 SQVTM, CDR2 ANQGSEA. The trim removed 7 bases at V and 4 bases at J, leaving 3 bases unmatched. The CDR3 is 12 amino acids. CDR3 DNA sequence: TGCAGCGGGGACAGGGGAGGCACTGAAGCTTTCTTT. Its protein product is CSGDRGGTEAFF.

The V and J genes are TRBV6-2 or TRBV6-3 and TRBJ1-2, with D maybe TRBD1 (6 bases). Germline CDR1 and CDR2: MNHEY and SVGEGT. The CDR3 is made up of 16 amino acids. V lost 4 bases to trimming and J lost 4 bases, with 19 bases between them. The DNA for the CDR3 is TGTGCCAGCAGTTTTCAATCCAGGGGAACATCCTATGGCTACACCTTC. Translation gives CASSFQSRGTSYGYTF.

The chain combines TRBV10-3 with TRBJ2-7; 7 nucleotides align to TRBD1. The CDR3 loop spans 16 amino acids. Per germline, CDR1 ENHRY and CDR2 SYGVKD. V shed 1 base, J shed 3 bases, and the junction held 9 bases outside the gene matches. CDR3 amino acids: CAISEYGTDGSYEQYF. DNA of the CDR3: TGTGCCATCAGTGAGTACGGGACAGACGGAAGCTACGAGCAGTACTTC.

This clonotype was detected ten times or more. The chain couples TRBV6-1 to TRBJ2-7; D is undetermined. The V gene lost 2 bases and the J gene lost 3 bases, with 2 bases spanning the gap. Germline assignment: CDR1 MNHNS and CDR2 SASEGT. This CDR3 is 11 amino acids long. The CDR3 DNA sequence: TGTGCCAGCAGTGAAAGCTACGAGCAGTACTTC. This codes for CASSESYEQYF.

A few counts support this clonotype. The V gene is TRBV24-1, the J gene TRBJ2-6; no clear D gene. Germline-derived CDR1 and CDR2 are KGHDR and SFDVKD. The germline V and J ends were trimmed by 6 bases and 2 bases, with 4 bases remaining between them. The CDR3 is 13 residues long. The CDR3 protein is CATSQAGANVLTF. Here the CDR3 DNA reads TGTGCCACCAGTCAGGCTGGGGCCAACGTCCTGACTTTC.

The J gene is TRBJ2-5, the V gene TRBV19; no clear D. CDR1 is LNHDA and CDR2 is SQIVND in the germline V gene (reference sequence). Trimming pared 2 bases from V and 6 bases from J, leaving 13 bases between. CDR3 length equals 14 residues. The DNA for the CDR3 is TGTGCCAGTAGTATAACGGGCCGTGGGCAGACCCAGTACTTC. Its translation is CASSITGRGQTQYF. The full variable domain, in which reference TRBV19 and TRBJ2-5 provide the parts outside the CDR3, is DGGITQSPKYLFRKEGQNVTLSCEQNLNHDAMYWYRQDPGQGLRLIYYSQIVNDFQKGDIAEGYSVSREKKESFPLTVTSAQKNPTAFYLCASSITGRGQTQYFGPGTRLLVL.

This chain links TRBV20-1 with TRBJ2-5; no firm D call. This CDR3 is 15 amino acids long. Deletions cut 6 bases from V and 2 bases from J, with 19 bases between. CDR1 is DFQATT and CDR2 is SNEGSKA in the germline V gene (reference sequence). The CDR3 sequence is CSASQMTPKQETQYF. The CDR3, as DNA: TGCAGTGCGAGCCAGATGACCCCAAAGCAAGAGACCCAGTACTTC.

CDR3 amino acids: CASSYRAGDSSSYNEQFF. Here the CDR3 DNA reads TGTGCCAGCAGTTACCGGGCAGGGGACTCCAGCTCCTACAATGAGCAGTTCTTC. The chain carries TRBV6-2 or TRBV6-3 and TRBJ2-1; D tentatively fits TRBD1 or TRBD2 (6 bases each). The CDR3 has 18 residues. Between the trimmed V and J ends, which lost 2 bases and 0 bases, there was a span of 17 bases. Germline CDR1 and CDR2: MNHEY and SVGEGT.

The chain recombines TRBV7-2 with TRBJ2-3; D is possibly TRBD2 (6 bases). Trimming removed 1 base from V and 6 bases from J, with 11 bases in between. Germline V gene lookup returns CDR1 SGHTA and CDR2 FQGNSA. This CDR3 is built from 14 residues. CDR3: CASSLGRGWDTQYF. The CDR3 coding sequence is TGTGCCAGCAGCTTAGGGCGGGGCTGGGATACGCAGTATTTT.

The gene calls are TRBV10-3 and TRBJ1-2, with D possibly matching TRBD1 (6 bases). The CDR3 sequence is 15 residues long. Trimming left V 7 bases short and J 7 bases short, with 22 bases between. The germline gives CDR1 ENHRY, CDR2 SYGVKD. CDR3 sequence: CAIKRQDPSPSGYTF. The CDR3 bases are TGTGCCATCAAACGACAGGACCCGTCCCCCTCTGGCTACACCTTC.

V gene TRBV4-2 combines with J gene TRBJ1-1; 9 bases are a match to TRBD1. J was trimmed by 5 bases and V by 3 bases; bases with no gene match: 7. This CDR3 has 15 residues. CDR1 is LGHNA, CDR2 YNFKEQ, per germline. The chain's CDR3 is CASSQRDRAGTEAFF. CDR3 coding DNA: TGTGCCAGCAGCCAGAGGGACAGGGCCGGAACTGAAGCTTTCTTT.